Listed below are T cell receptor beta chains from one sample, sequenced in a study of CD8+CD57+ T cells in acquired aplastic anemia. Via MiXCR, TCRdb re-called the reads, giving one row per CDR3 protein. Of roughly 170,000 distinct CDR3 sequences listed, 48% were seen once; the top ten hold about an eighth. The sequenced sample was sorted CD4+, CD8+, or CD8+CD57+ T cells (not recorded which) from PBMCs. These receptors were obtained from a human donor with aplastic anemia. CDR3s include the opening cysteine and the closing phenylalanine or tryptophan. D genes are given only for firm matches. Size is omitted from some rows. Given values are once, few, many or a class for expanded clones.

v_gene,d_gene,abundance,j_gene,CDR3nt,CDR3aa
TRBV6-1,-,-,TRBJ1-2,TGTGCCAGCAGTGAACGGGGGGCGGGAGGCTACACCTTC,CASSERGAGGYTF
TRBV28,-,few,TRBJ1-4,TGTGCCAGCAGTATCCCGGTAGTATCGGGGGAAAAACTGTTTTTT,CASSIPVVSGEKLFF
TRBV25-1,TRBD1,-,TRBJ2-7,TGTGCCAGCAGCTCCGGGACAGCTACCTACGAGCAGTACTTC,CASSSGTATYEQYF
TRBV28,-,few,TRBJ2-7,TGTGCCAGCAGTTTCCAGGGGTGGTACGAGCAGTACTTC,CASSFQGWYEQYF
TRBV20-1,-,-,TRBJ2-5,TGCAGTGCTAGAGCGCGCAGGGTGGGAGAGACCCAGTACTTC,CSARARRVGETQYF
TRBV24-1,TRBD1,-,TRBJ1-2,TGTGCCACCAGGGGGACAGGGGGCTATGGCTACACCTTC,CATRGTGGYGYTF
TRBV12-3/TRBV12-4,-,many,TRBJ2-7,TGTGCCAGCAGACCCGACTGGGGCGAGCAGTACTTC,CASRPDWGEQYF
TRBV20-1,-,-,TRBJ2-7,TGCAGTGCATTAGCAGACTACGAGCAGTACTTC,CSALADYEQYF
TRBV9,TRBD1,many,TRBJ1-2,TGTGCCAGCAGCGTAGAACCGGGGACAGGCTATGGCTACACCTTC,CASSVEPGTGYGYTF
TRBV19,-,-,TRBJ1-5,TGTGCCAGTAGTATTCTGGGAAGGGGCAATCAGCCCCAGCATTTT,CASSILGRGNQPQHF
TRBV10-3,-,few,TRBJ2-5,TGTGCCATCAGTGACGATCGTCGCTTTGAGACCCAGTACTTC,CAISDDRRFETQYF
TRBV20-1,TRBD1,many,TRBJ2-1,TGCAGTGCTAGACGGGACAGGGGTAGTCCTGAGCAGTTCTTC,CSARRDRGSPEQFF
TRBV20-1,-,-,TRBJ1-1,TGCAGTGGTTTAGGGAACACTGAAGCTTTCTTT,CSGLGNTEAFF
TRBV12-3/TRBV12-4,-,few,TRBJ2-1,TGTGCCAGCAGTTCCGACGGGGGCGCAGCAGGGTCCTACAATGAGCAGTTCTTC,CASSSDGGAAGSYNEQFF
TRBV19,TRBD2,-,TRBJ2-7,TGTGCCAGTAGTGTGGGACTATTCAACTACGAGCAGTACTTC,CASSVGLFNYEQYF
TRBV7-9,-,many,TRBJ1-3,TGTGCCAGCAGCCGTACGGCCAGCCTCTCTGGAAACACCATATATTTT,CASSRTASLSGNTIYF
TRBV9,-,many,TRBJ1-2,TGTGCCAGCAGCGCGGGGGGGGACTATGGCTACACCTTC,CASSAGGDYGYTF
TRBV7-9,-,-,TRBJ1-5,TGTGCCAGCAGTTCAGGGTATAGCAATCAGCCCCAGCATTTT,CASSSGYSNQPQHF
TRBV11-3,-,-,TRBJ2-7,TGTGCCAGCAGCCCAAGGGTGATAACCTCCTACGAGCAGTACTTC,CASSPRVITSYEQYF
TRBV11-3,-,few,TRBJ2-2,TGTGCCAGCAGTCCCAGAGGCCGTAACGGGGAGCTGTTTTTT,CASSPRGRNGELFF
TRBV6-2/TRBV6-3,-,many,TRBJ2-3,TGTGCCAGCACCAGAGACAACACAGATACGCAGTATTTT,CASTRDNTDTQYF
TRBV7-9,-,-,TRBJ2-5,TGTGCCAGCTCACCAAAACAGACGGGGGAGACCCAGTACTTC,CASSPKQTGETQYF
TRBV7-2,-,many,TRBJ2-1,TGTGCCAGCAGCCAAGGACAGACCCTCAATGAGCAGTTCTTC,CASSQGQTLNEQFF
TRBV20-1,-,few,TRBJ2-1,TGCAGTGCCCTTGGGGGGGAGCAGTTCTTC,CSALGGEQFF
TRBV29-1,-,-,TRBJ1-6,TGCAGCGCAATGGACATCGAGGGGTCACCCCTCCACTTT,CSAMDIEGSPLHF
TRBV20-1,TRBD1,-,TRBJ1-2,TGCAGTGCGCCGACCGGGACAGGGATCGACTACACCTTC,CSAPTGTGIDYTF
TRBV5-1,-,-,TRBJ2-1,TGCGCCAGCAGCTTGGGCGGGACCTCCTACAATGAGCAGTTCTTC,CASSLGGTSYNEQFF
TRBV29-1,-,few,TRBJ2-1,TGCAGCGTTGAAGTGGGAGTCCCCTACAATGAGCAGTTCTTC,CSVEVGVPYNEQFF
TRBV20-1,-,-,TRBJ2-1,TGCAGTGCTAGAGAAGGAAGCTTCGGCTCCTACAATGAGCAGTTCTTC,CSAREGSFGSYNEQFF
TRBV5-5,-,many,TRBJ1-5,TGTGCCAGCAGCTTGGCCTCGGGAAATCAGCCCCAGCATTTT,CASSLASGNQPQHF
TRBV4-1,TRBD2,-,TRBJ2-3,TGCGCCAGCAGCCAAGATAGCGGGGGGCGCACAGATACGCAGTATTTT,CASSQDSGGRTDTQYF
TRBV5-1,TRBD1,few,TRBJ1-1,TGCGCCAGCAGCTTGGAGACAGGAGGGGGCTCCGAAGCTTTCTTT,CASSLETGGGSEAFF
TRBV9,-,many,TRBJ2-3,TGTGCCAGCAGCCCCTTTACGGGGGCTAACACAGATACGCAGTATTTT,CASSPFTGANTDTQYF
TRBV25-1,-,many,TRBJ2-2,TGTGCCAGCAGTCTGGGGGGGCCGAACACCGGGGAGCTGTTTTTT,CASSLGGPNTGELFF
TRBV7-8,-,-,TRBJ2-1,TGTGCCAGCAGCTTAAGCCAGAGGATATACAATGAGCAGTTCTTC,CASSLSQRIYNEQFF
TRBV6-1,TRBD2,-,TRBJ2-2,TGTGCCAGCAGCGGACTAGCGGGGAGGTCGGGGGAGCTGTTTTTT,CASSGLAGRSGELFF
TRBV7-9,-,many,TRBJ1-2,TGTGCCAGCAGCTTAGCAGGGAGTGGCTCCTATGGCTACACCTTC,CASSLAGSGSYGYTF
TRBV2,TRBD1,few,TRBJ2-5,TGTGCCAGCAGTGAGAGACAGGGCCGAGAGACCCAGTACTTC,CASSERQGRETQYF